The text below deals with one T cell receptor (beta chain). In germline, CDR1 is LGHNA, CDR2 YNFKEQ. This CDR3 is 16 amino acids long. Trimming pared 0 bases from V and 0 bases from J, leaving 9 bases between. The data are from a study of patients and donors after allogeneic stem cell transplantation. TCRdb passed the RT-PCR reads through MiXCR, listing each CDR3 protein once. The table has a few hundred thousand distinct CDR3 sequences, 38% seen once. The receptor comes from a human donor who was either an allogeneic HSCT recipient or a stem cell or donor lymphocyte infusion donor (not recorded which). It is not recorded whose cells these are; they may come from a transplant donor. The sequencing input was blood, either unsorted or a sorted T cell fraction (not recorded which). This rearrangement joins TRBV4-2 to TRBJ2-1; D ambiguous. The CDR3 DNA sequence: TGTGCCAGCAGCCAAGAAGGCACCCGCTCCTACAATGAGCAGTTCTTC. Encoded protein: CASSQEGTRSYNEQFF.